Each of the 3 T cell receptor beta chains below was sequenced from the same sample in a study of regulatory T cells in long-lasting Graves disease. Time point: persistent/refractory GD, antithyroid drugs over 5 years with positive TRAb. PBMCs were the source of the RNA used for TCR sequencing. The authors built TCR beta libraries using iRepertoire HTBI primers and Arm-PCR of CDR3 regions. TCRdb re-called the multiplex PCR reads through MiXCR, storing one row per CDR3 protein. This table holds around 400,000 distinct CDR3 sequences, less than 25% found once. This specimen was peripheral blood mononuclear cells (PBMCs), taken when the disease was refractory, from a patient treated with antithyroid drugs. The receptors were gathered from a female donor with Graves disease.

In the case of this clonotype: At one of its ends the junction is not consistent with the germline gene, which may arise from a read error. The chain employs TRBV28 and TRBJ2-7; perhaps TRBD2 as D (6 bases). This CDR3 region has 13 residues. The V gene's germline CDR1 is MDHEN and CDR2 SYDVKM. This CDR3 reads CANSSRGRYEQYF. The CDR3 coding sequence is TGTGCCAACAGTTCGCGGGGAAGGTACGAGCAGTACTTC.

This clonotype was recorded at least ten times. The chain has TRBV6-1 and TRBJ2-5; maybe TRBD1 (6 bases). Trimming removed 6 bases at V and 8 bases at J, with 13 bases between. Germline V gene sequence: CDR1 MNHNS, CDR2 SASEGT. This CDR3 is 12 amino acids long. CDR3 nucleotides: TGTGCCAGCAGAACCGGGACAACCACCCAGTACTTC. This codes for CASRTGTTTQYF.

This clonotype has more than one count but fewer than ten. The rearrangement uses TRBV6-1 and TRBJ2-7; TRBD1 matches at 8 bases. Germline V gene sequence: CDR1 MNHNS, CDR2 SASEGT. CDR3 length: 14 amino acids. Trimming at V came to 6 bases and at J to 5 bases, leaving 9 bases not matched to a gene. The CDR3, as DNA: TGTGCCAGCAGAACAGGGGGGACTCGGGACGAGCAGTACTTC. It is translated as CASRTGGTRDEQYF.